One and the same sample provided the 14 T cell receptor beta chains below, sequenced in a study of T cells in Graves' hyperthyroidism and ophthalmopathy. Researchers amplified the TCR beta CDR3 regions from RNA transcripts. An initial round of RT-PCR targeting the TCR CDR3 relied on the HTBI primer set. TCRdb reprocessed the multiplex PCR reads with MiXCR, giving one entry per CDR3 protein. The sample carries fewer than 650,000 distinct CDR3 sequences, over 12% recorded once. Sequenced material: blood. Receptors originate from a woman aged 40 to 50 with Graves' ophthalmopathy.

The chain combines TRBV13 with TRBJ2-7; possibly TRBD1 for D (6 bases). With 5 bases removed from V and 4 bases from J, the gap between germline ends came to 18 bases. The CDR3 extends over 15 amino acids. Germline V gene lookup returns CDR1 PRHDT and CDR2 FYEKMQ (reference sequence). CDR3 sequence reads: CASSRRGGRAYEQYF. In nucleotides, the CDR3 is TGTGCCAGCAGCCGCCGTGGGGGCAGGGCGTACGAGCAGTACTTC.

This clonotype has a count of ten or more. The chain employs TRBV6-5 and TRBJ2-2; the D gene could be TRBD1 or TRBD2 (6 bases each). Germline V lookup: CDR1 MNHEY, CDR2 SVGAGI. V was trimmed by 3 bases and J by 5 bases, leaving 13 bases between them. The CDR3 has 15 residues. The CDR3 loop reads CASSYGGGGTGELFF. Here the CDR3 DNA reads TGTGCCAGCAGTTATGGCGGAGGGGGTACCGGGGAGCTGTTTTTT.

Ten or more counts support this clonotype. The chain uses TRBV11-1 and TRBJ2-7; possible D gene TRBD1, 5 bases. Germline assignment: CDR1 SGHAT and CDR2 FQDESV (reference sequence). The CDR3 runs to 17 residues. V was trimmed by 5 bases and J by 2 bases, leaving 22 bases between them. CDR3 in amino acids: CASSPKVQGIQTYEQYF. CDR3 DNA: TGTGCCAGCAGCCCCAAAGTCCAGGGTATTCAAACCTACGAGCAGTACTTC.

This clonotype was counted ten times or more. The CDR3 loop reads CASSQWDGNYEQYF. CDR3 nucleotide sequence: TGCGCCAGCAGCCAGTGGGACGGTAACTACGAGCAGTACTTC. The chain links TRBV4-3 to TRBJ2-7, with D tentatively TRBD1 or TRBD2 (5 bases each). The CDR3 contains 14 residues. The germline V gene encodes CDR1 LGHNA and CDR2 YSLEER. V lost 3 bases and J 3 bases, leaving 12 bases between the germline ends.

Many counts were recorded for this clonotype. The chain is built from TRBV12-3 or TRBV12-4 and TRBJ1-1; a weak D match, TRBD1 (6 bases). Between the trimmed V and J ends, which lost 6 bases and 4 bases, there was a span of 12 bases. The CDR3 totals 13 residues. The CDR3: CASRLQGITEAFF. The DNA of the CDR3 is TGTGCCAGCAGATTACAGGGTATCACTGAAGCTTTCTTT.

This clonotype was found many times. This sequence joins TRBV29-1 and TRBJ2-3, with 7 nucleotides matching TRBD2. CDR3 size: 16 residues. Germline values: CDR1 SQVTM, CDR2 ANQGSEA. V shed 2 bases, J shed 5 bases, and the junction held 13 bases outside the gene matches. The CDR3 region has the DNA TGCAGCGTTGAACGGGGGGAGGGCCGCGGGGGAGATACGCAGTATTTT. This codes for CSVERGEGRGGDTQYF.

This clonotype was seen repeatedly, ten times or more. The chain uses TRBV29-1 and TRBJ2-1; TRBD2 might be the D (5 bases). The V gene lost 5 bases and the J gene lost 4 bases, with 9 bases spanning the gap. The CDR3 spans 12 residues. From germline, CDR1 is SQVTM and CDR2 ANQGSEA. The CDR3 loop reads CSVNGVYNEQFF. The CDR3 DNA follows: TGCAGCGTTAACGGGGTTTACAATGAGCAGTTCTTC.

This clonotype has ten or more counts. The CDR3 loop is CASSYPSGLETQYF. The CDR3 DNA sequence: TGTGCCAGCAGTTACCCTAGCGGGTTGGAGACCCAGTACTTC. The chain employs TRBV6-2 or TRBV6-3 and TRBJ2-5; 8 nucleotides align to TRBD2. Germline loops: CDR1 MNHEY, CDR2 SVGEGT. The CDR3 totals 14 residues. The trim removed 2 bases at V and 5 bases at J, leaving 4 bases unmatched.

The chain employs TRBV7-3 and TRBJ2-2; D is perhaps TRBD1 (5 bases). Trimming took off 8 bases at V and 0 bases at J, with 7 bases between the two ends. This CDR3 comprises 13 residues. CDR1 and CDR2 from the germline V gene are SGHTA and FQGTGA. CDR3 region: CASQDTNTGELFF. Here the CDR3 DNA reads TGTGCCAGCCAGGACACGAACACCGGGGAGCTGTTTTTT.

The sample holds many counts of this clonotype. The V and J genes are TRBV27 and TRBJ1-2, with TRBD1 matching over 7 bases. This CDR3 has 15 residues. The V gene end was trimmed by 4 bases and the J gene end by 7 bases; junction bases not matched to a gene: 12. CDR1 is MNHEY and CDR2 is SMNVEV in the germline V gene (reference sequence). CDR3 nucleotides: TGTGCCAGCAGTTATGATGAAGGGGGCGCTAGTGGCTACACCTTC. Translating gives CASSYDEGGASGYTF.

This clonotype was counted many times. This chain uses TRBV6-1 with TRBJ2-2, with 7 nucleotides matching TRBD1. CDR1 is MNHNS and CDR2 is SASEGT in the germline V gene. J was trimmed by 4 bases and V by 6 bases; bases with no gene match: 2. CDR3 size: 13 residues. CDR3 in DNA: TGTGCCAGCAGGACAGGGACCACCGGGGAGCTGTTTTTT. Encoded protein: CASRTGTTGELFF.

This clonotype has ten or more counts. Written as DNA, the CDR3 is TGTGCCATCGGGAGGAGGGGAACAGAGCAGTACTTC. Protein product: CAIGRRGTEQYF. The chain is built from TRBV28 and TRBJ2-7, with 7 bases fitting TRBD2. After removal of 10 bases from V and 7 bases from J, the junction contained 10 bases not matched to a gene. The CDR3 totals 12 residues. CDR1 and CDR2 from the germline V gene are MDHEN and SYDVKM. The whole variable domain, filled in from reference TRBV28 and TRBJ2-7, reads DVKVTQSSRYLVKRTGEKVFLECVQDMDHENMFWYRQDPGLGLRLIYFSYDVKMKEKGDIPEGYSVSREKKERFSLILESASTNQTSMYLCAIGRRGTEQYFGPGTRLTVT.

This clonotype showed up many times. The V gene is TRBV28, the J gene TRBJ2-5; D uncertain. This CDR3 comprises 13 residues. CDR1 is MDHEN, CDR2 SYDVKM, per germline. Trimming pared 3 bases from V and 3 bases from J, leaving 8 bases between. The CDR3 reads CASSFRSEETQYF. CDR3 nucleotides: TGTGCCAGCAGTTTCAGGTCCGAAGAGACCCAGTACTTC. The whole variable domain, remainder taken from reference TRBV28 and TRBJ2-5, is DVKVTQSSRYLVKRTGEKVFLECVQDMDHENMFWYRQDPGLGLRLIYFSYDVKMKEKGDIPEGYSVSREKKERFSLILESASTNQTSMYLCASSFRSEETQYFGPGTRLLVL.

At least ten counts were recorded for this clonotype. The rearrangement uses TRBV19 and TRBJ2-7; maybe TRBD2 (6 bases). The germline V gene has CDR1 LNHDA and CDR2 SQIVND (reference sequence). Deletions cut 3 bases from V and 6 bases from J, with 15 bases between. The CDR3 runs 14 residues. The CDR3 bases are TGTGCCAGTAGTATCTCTGACGGGAGACGCGAGCAGTACTTC. Translating gives CASSISDGRREQYF.